This record concerns one T cell receptor (beta chain) sequence. What it binds is unknown. The entry originates in a study of PD-1 blockade in classical Hodgkin lymphoma. Background on the study: Nivolumab was given intravenously to patients at 3 mg/kg every 2 weeks.

As for time point: cycle 4 day 1 (C4D1), after 6 weeks of nivolumab. Relapse after autologous stem cell transplantation occurred in every patient, and brentuximab vedotin exposure varied. Best responses were complete response, partial response or progressive disease. Profiling relied on immunoSEQ multiplex PCR, and the TCRdb table lists in-frame clones only, not all of them. This table has about 110,000 clones, around nine tenths appearing once. Notes on the study in general: Relapsed/refractory patients reportedly had lower baseline diversity than newly diagnosed patients. Significantly greater TCR diversity emerged by C4D1 in CD4+ cells but not CD8+ cells.

The germline V gene has CDR1 SEHNR and CDR2 FQNEAQ (reference sequence). The V end lost 2 bases, the J end lost 1 base, and 8 bases lay between the germline ends. The CDR3 has 15 amino acids. The material was peripheral blood mononuclear cells (PBMCs), obtained before the fourth cycle of nivolumab. The chain employs TRBV7-9 and TRBJ2-2; D ambiguous. The receptor comes from a human donor with classical Hodgkin lymphoma. The CDR3 sequence: CASSLNTLNTGELFF. The CDR3 DNA sequence: TGTGCCAGCAGCTTAAACACCCTGAACACCGGGGAGCTGTTTTTT.